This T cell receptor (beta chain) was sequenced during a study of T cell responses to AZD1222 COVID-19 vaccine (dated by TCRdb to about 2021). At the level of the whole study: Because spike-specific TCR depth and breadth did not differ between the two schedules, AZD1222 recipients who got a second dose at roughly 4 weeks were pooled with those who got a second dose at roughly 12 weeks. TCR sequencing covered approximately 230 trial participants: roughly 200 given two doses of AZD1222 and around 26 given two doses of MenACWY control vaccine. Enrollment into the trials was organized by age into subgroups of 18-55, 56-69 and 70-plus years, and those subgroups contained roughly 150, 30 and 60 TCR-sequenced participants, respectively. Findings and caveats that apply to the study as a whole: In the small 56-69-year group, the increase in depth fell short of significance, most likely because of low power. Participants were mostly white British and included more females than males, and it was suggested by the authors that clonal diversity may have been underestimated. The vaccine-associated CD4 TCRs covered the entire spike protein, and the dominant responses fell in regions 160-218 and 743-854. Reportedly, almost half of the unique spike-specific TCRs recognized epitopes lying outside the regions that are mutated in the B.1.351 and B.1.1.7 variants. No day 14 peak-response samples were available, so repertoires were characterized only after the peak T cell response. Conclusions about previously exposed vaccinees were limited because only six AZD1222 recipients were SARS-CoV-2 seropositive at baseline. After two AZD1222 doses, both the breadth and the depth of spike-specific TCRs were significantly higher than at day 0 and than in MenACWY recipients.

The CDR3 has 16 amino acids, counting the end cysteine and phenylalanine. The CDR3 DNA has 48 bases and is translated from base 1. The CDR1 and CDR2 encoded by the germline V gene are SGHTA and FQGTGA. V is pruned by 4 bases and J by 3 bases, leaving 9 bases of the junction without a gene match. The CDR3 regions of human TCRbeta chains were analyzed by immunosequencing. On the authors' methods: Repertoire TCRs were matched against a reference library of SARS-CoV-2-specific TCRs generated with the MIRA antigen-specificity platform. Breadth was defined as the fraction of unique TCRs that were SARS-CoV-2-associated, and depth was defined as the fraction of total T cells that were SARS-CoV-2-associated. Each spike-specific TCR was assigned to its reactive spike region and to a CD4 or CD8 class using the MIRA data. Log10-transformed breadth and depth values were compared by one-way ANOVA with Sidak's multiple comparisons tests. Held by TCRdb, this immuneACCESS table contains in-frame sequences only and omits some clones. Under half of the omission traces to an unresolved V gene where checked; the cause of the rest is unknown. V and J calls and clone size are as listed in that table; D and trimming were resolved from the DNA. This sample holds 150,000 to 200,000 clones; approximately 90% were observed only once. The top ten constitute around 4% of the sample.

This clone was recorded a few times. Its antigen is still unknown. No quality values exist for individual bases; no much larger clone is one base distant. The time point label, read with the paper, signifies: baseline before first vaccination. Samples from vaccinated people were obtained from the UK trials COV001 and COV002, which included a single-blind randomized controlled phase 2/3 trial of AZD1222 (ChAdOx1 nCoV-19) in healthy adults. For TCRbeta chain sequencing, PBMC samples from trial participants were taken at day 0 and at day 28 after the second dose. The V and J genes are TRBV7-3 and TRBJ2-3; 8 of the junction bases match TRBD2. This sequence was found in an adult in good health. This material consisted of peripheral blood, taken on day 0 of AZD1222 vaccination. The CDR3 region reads CASSSAGLGFTDTQYF. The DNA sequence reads TGTGCCAGCAGCTCGGCGGGACTAGGTTTTACAGATACGCAGTATTTT.